In this sample, the clone carrying this T cell receptor beta chain turned up once. The data are from a study of T cell changes during pregnancy in multiple sclerosis. The method was immunoSEQ multiplex PCR; TCRdb's version includes in-frame clones alone and lacks a portion of them. Seen here are 40,000 to 50,000 clones, about 94% observed once, and the top ten hold 6.5% to 9.5%. This material consisted of CD8+ T cells from peripheral blood mononuclear cells, taken in the third trimester of pregnancy. This TCR was recovered from a female donor with multiple sclerosis, enrolled in a pregnancy study.

The CDR3 coding sequence is TGCGCCAGCAGCTTGGATGCAGGCCACTATGGCTACACCTTC. Protein: CASSLDAGHYGYTF. The rearrangement links TRBV5-1 to TRBJ1-2; D is ambiguous. This CDR3 is built from 14 residues. The germline CDR1 and CDR2 sequences are SGHRS and YFSETQ. Deletions cut 0 bases from V and 3 bases from J, with 9 bases between.